This T cell receptor (beta chain) was observed in a study of T cells in Graves' hyperthyroidism and ophthalmopathy. The germline CDR1 and CDR2 sequences are SNHLY and FYNNEI. The CDR3 runs 14 residues. Trimming removed 2 bases from V and 5 bases from J, with 12 bases in between. TCR beta CDR3 region amplification was performed from RNA transcripts. When the TCR CDR3 underwent first-round RT-PCR, the HTBI primer set was used. TCRdb independently ran MiXCR on the multiplex PCR reads; one entry per CDR3 protein. The sample consists of approximately 700,000 distinct CDR3 sequences, 45% of them appearing once. This clonotype occurred many times. Diagnostic assessment was based on clinical symptoms, serum thyroxine and TRAb, thyroid ultrasound and orbital computed tomography.

V gene TRBV2 combines with J gene TRBJ1-2, with D maybe TRBD1 (5 bases). The TCR was taken from an adult man with Graves' disease, either hyperthyroidism or ophthalmopathy (not recorded which). Sequenced: peripheral blood or thyroid tissue (not recorded which). CDR3 in amino acids: CASSETGPLYGYTF. In DNA, the CDR3 is TGTGCCAGCAGTGAAACGGGACCGTTGTATGGCTACACCTTC.